These T cell receptor beta chains were read from a single sample in a study of early T cells in non-severe SARS-CoV-2 infection. In TCRdb, the 5' RACE reads were re-called with MiXCR into one record per CDR3 protein. The sample has about 26,000 distinct CDR3 sequences; approximately 5.3% are singletons. Sequences were obtained from whole blood. The receptors come from an adult who was a healthcare worker with PCR-confirmed SARS-CoV-2 infection or an uninfected control (not recorded which). Each CDR3 is given with its conserved first and last residue. The D gene is left open where the match is weak. For some rows the clone size is stated as once, few or many, or as a class when expanded; others skip it.

abundance,j_gene,v_gene,d_gene,CDR3nt,CDR3aa
many,TRBJ2-6,TRBV28,.,TGTGCCAGCAGTTTCTCCCCCGGCTCTGGGGCCAACGTCCTGACTTTC,CASSFSPGSGANVLTF
many,TRBJ2-5,TRBV18,.,TGTGCCAGCTCACCACCCGAAGGGAGAAAGACCCAGTACTTC,CASSPPEGRKTQYF
many,TRBJ2-4,TRBV6-6,TRBD1,TGTGCCAGCTGTAGGGACAGGGGACAAACTCTAGCCAAAAACATTCAGTACTTC,CASCRDRGQTLAKNIQYF
few,TRBJ2-2,TRBV10-2,.,TGCGCCAGCCGTATAGCGGTTAACACCGGGGAGCTGTTTTTT,CASRIAVNTGELFF
many,TRBJ1-5,TRBV24-1,.,TGTGCCACCAGTGATAGGCCCTCCAATCAGCCCCAGCATTTT,CATSDRPSNQPQHF
many,TRBJ1-1,TRBV9,.,TGTGCCAGCAGCCCTACGCCGGGCGGCCAGCACGAAGCTTTCTTT,CASSPTPGGQHEAFF
many,TRBJ1-5,TRBV18,.,TGTGCCAGCTCCCCGTATAGCAATCAGCCCCAGCATTTT,CASSPYSNQPQHF
many,TRBJ2-1,TRBV6-2/TRBV6-3,.,.,CASSSSGAYRDEQFF
many,TRBJ1-3,TRBV6-1,TRBD1,TGTGCCAGCAGTCTAAGACCAGGGGGCGTTACGGACACCATATATTTT,CASSLRPGGVTDTIYF
few,TRBJ1-1,TRBV14,.,TGTGCCAGCAGCCAAGATTGGCAGGTAGAAGCTTTCTTT,CASSQDWQVEAFF
.,TRBJ2-4,TRBV20-1,TRBD2,TGCAGTGCTAGTCCCATAGCGGGGTTAGCCAAAAACATTCAGTACTTC,CSASPIAGLAKNIQYF
few,TRBJ2-1,TRBV20-1,TRBD2,TGCAGTGCTTCTACTAGCGGGAGGGGATACAATGAGCAGTTCTTC,CSASTSGRGYNEQFF
few,TRBJ1-2,TRBV7-6,.,TGTGCCAGCAGCCTAATTGATGGCTACACCTTC,CASSLIDGYTF
medium-sized,TRBJ1-1,TRBV20-1,TRBD1,TGCAGTGCTAGGGACAGGGACCGACTGATGAACACTGAAGCTTTCTTT,CSARDRDRLMNTEAFF
many,TRBJ2-5,TRBV9,TRBD1,TGTGCCAGCAGCGGGTGGGGACAGGGTATCGAGACCCAGTACTTC,CASSGWGQGIETQYF
few,TRBJ1-2,TRBV11-2,.,TGTGCCAGCAGCTTAGCCCCAGACTATGGCTACACCTTC,CASSLAPDYGYTF
many,TRBJ2-7,TRBV7-2,.,TGTGCCAGCAGCCCACAACCCAACTACGAGCAGTACTTC,CASSPQPNYEQYF
.,TRBJ2-3,TRBV5-1,.,TGCGCCAGCAGCTACGATTCGGTCCGGACAGATACGCAGTATTTT,CASSYDSVRTDTQYF
many,TRBJ1-1,TRBV5-1,.,TGCGCCAGCAGCTTGGATGTCATGAACACTGAAGCTTTCTTT,CASSLDVMNTEAFF
many,TRBJ2-7,TRBV6-5,.,TGTGCCAGCAAGGGACGGGCCTCACTCTCCTACGAGCAGTACTTC,CASKGRASLSYEQYF
many,TRBJ2-1,TRBV20-1,TRBD2,TGCAGTGCTAGAGGACTAGCGGGAGCATGGGAGCAGTTCTTC,CSARGLAGAWEQFF
many,TRBJ2-7,TRBV28,.,TGTGCCAGCACCTCGGGTCCAATGGGTTACGAGCAGTACTTC,CASTSGPMGYEQYF
many,TRBJ2-2,TRBV29-1,TRBD1,TGCAGCGCAGGACAGGGGGCGAACGGGGAGCTGTTTTTT,CSAGQGANGELFF
few,TRBJ1-1,TRBV30,.,TGTGCCTACCGATTTCGAGGACAGCTGAACACTGAAGCTTTCTTT,CAYRFRGQLNTEAFF
many,TRBJ1-5,TRBV12-3/TRBV12-4,.,TGTGCCAGCAGGTCAGGCTCTGGTCAGCCCCAGCATTTT,CASRSGSGQPQHF
many,TRBJ2-1,TRBV7-6,TRBD2,TGTGCCAGCAGCTTAGCCCCATGGACTAGCGGGAACAATGAGCAGTTCTTC,CASSLAPWTSGNNEQFF
many,TRBJ1-5,TRBV20-1,TRBD1,TGCAGTGCTAGAGTACAGGGGGCGATCCCTAATCAGCCCCAGCATTTT,CSARVQGAIPNQPQHF
few,TRBJ1-1,TRBV18,.,TGTGCCAGCTCACCACAGCAGACAAACACTGAAGCTTTCTTT,CASSPQQTNTEAFF
many,TRBJ2-1,TRBV7-9,.,TGTGCCAGCAGCTCGACTAAAGCCCCCTACAATGAGCAGTTCTTC,CASSSTKAPYNEQFF
many,TRBJ1-2,TRBV15,TRBD1,TGTGCCACCAGCTCTCGCACAGGGGCAGGCTACACCTTC,CATSSRTGAGYTF
many,TRBJ1-1,TRBV7-8,.,TGTGCCAGCAAATACATGGGGGATGGAAACACTGAAGCTTTCTTT,CASKYMGDGNTEAFF
.,TRBJ1-1,TRBV12-3/TRBV12-4,.,TGTGCCAGCAGTTACCAGGTGAACACTGAAGCTTTCTTT,CASSYQVNTEAFF